Given below is one T cell receptor beta chain in context. Its target is not known. Clones were sequenced by immunoSEQ multiplex PCR, and TCRdb holds only the in-frame ones, with some missing. This repertoire shows 35,000 to 40,000 clones, around 87% found once; its top ten account for 5.5% to 6.5%. These data originate in a study of T cells in localized non-small cell lung cancer. Broader study findings: Overall survival was longer when the density of T cells in the blood was higher. Sequencing, confined to only one tumor region, leaves heterogeneity possible. Uninvolved adjacent lung showed peak T cell clonality, exceeding tumor. A median approximately 53 of the top 100 tumor clones appeared in adjacent lung.

Germline V gives CDR1 LGHNA, CDR2 YSLEER. The V end lost 1 base, the J end lost 2 bases, and 8 bases lay between the germline ends. CDR3 size: 15 residues. The material was peripheral blood, obtained before any cancer treatment. This clonotype originated in a man aged 40-75 years with stage I lung adenocarcinoma. This chain joins TRBV4-3 and TRBJ2-2; D is undetermined. The CDR3 region has the DNA TGCGCCAGCAGCCAAGTGGTAGGCAACACCGGGGAGCTGTTTTTT. Protein: CASSQVVGNTGELFF.